The sequence of this T cell receptor beta chain was determined in a study of blood T cell repertoires in COVID-19. About the study: Samples came from the United States, Italy and Spain, spanning acute and convalescent COVID-19. T cells, B-cell-depleted T cells, or PBMCs supplied cDNA or gDNA.

Original data processing: Scientists estimated how many nucleated cells there were by amplifying reference gene primers. TCRdb's copy holds only in-frame clones and misses some; the assay was immunoSEQ multiplex PCR. The DNA was the basis for D and trimming; V, J and clone size are from that table. The sample has 95,000 to 150,000 clones, 82% seen once. V lost 10 bases, J lost 9 bases, and 19 bases lay in between. The CDR3 is made up of 13 amino acids. CDR1 is MNHEY and CDR2 is SVGAGI in the germline V gene. The sequenced material came from peripheral blood. V usage is TRBV6-5 and J usage is TRBJ2-1; TRBD1 is a possible D gene (6 bases). The TCR originated in a woman aged 65 to 85 with acute or convalescent COVID-19. The CDR3 reads CATSATQGTEQFF. The CDR3 DNA reads TGTGCCACATCGGCCACGCAGGGGACTGAGCAGTTCTTC.